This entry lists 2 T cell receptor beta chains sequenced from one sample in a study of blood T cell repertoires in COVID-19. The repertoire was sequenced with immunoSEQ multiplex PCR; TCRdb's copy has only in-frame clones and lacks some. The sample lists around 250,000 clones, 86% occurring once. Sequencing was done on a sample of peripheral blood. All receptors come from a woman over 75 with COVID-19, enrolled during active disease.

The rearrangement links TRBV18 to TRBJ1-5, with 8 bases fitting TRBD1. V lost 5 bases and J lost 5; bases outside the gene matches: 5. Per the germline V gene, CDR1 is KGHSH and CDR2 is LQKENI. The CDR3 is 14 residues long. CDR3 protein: CASSAQGADQPQHF. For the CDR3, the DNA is TGTGCCAGCTCAGCCCAGGGGGCCGATCAGCCCCAGCATTTT.

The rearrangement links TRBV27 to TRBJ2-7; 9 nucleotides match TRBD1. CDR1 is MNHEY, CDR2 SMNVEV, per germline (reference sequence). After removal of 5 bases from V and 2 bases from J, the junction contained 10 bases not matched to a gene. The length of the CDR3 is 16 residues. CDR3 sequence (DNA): TGTGCCAGCAGTAAACCCTTAGGGACAGGGACCTACGAGCAGTACTTC. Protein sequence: CASSKPLGTGTYEQYF.